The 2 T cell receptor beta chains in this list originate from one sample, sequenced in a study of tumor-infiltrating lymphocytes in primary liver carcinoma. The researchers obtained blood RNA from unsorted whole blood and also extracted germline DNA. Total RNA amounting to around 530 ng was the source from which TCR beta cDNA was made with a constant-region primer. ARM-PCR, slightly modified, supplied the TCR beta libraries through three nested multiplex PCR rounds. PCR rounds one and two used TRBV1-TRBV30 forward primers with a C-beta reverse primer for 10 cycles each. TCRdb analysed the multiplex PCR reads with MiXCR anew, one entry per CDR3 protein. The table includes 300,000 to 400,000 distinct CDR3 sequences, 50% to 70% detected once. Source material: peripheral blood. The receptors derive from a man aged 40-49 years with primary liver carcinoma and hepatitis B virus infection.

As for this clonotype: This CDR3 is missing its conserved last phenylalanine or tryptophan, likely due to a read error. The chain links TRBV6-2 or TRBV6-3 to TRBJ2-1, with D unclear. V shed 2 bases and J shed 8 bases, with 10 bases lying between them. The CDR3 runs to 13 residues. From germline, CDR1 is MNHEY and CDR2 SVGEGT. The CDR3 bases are TGTGCCAGCAGTTACCCGCAGCACGATGAGCAGTTCTTA. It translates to CASSYPQHDEQFL.

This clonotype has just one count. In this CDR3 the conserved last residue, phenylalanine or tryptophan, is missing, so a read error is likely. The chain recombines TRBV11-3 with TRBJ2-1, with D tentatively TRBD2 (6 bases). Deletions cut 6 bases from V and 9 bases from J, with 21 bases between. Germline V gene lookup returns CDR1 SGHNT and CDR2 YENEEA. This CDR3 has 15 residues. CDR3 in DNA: TGTGCCAGCAGTCGGACCCCGACTGGGAGGAGTGAGCAGTTCTGC. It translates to CASSRTPTGRSEQFC.